Sequencing of this T cell receptor (beta chain) was carried out in a study of glioma-infiltrating T cells after dendritic cell vaccination. Background on the study: Patients had newly diagnosed or recurrent glioblastoma and received dendritic cell vaccines.

PBMC were collected before vaccination, two weeks after the third vaccination, and at progression. The CDR3 consists of 14 residues. The germline CDR1 and CDR2 sequences are LNHDA and SQIVND (reference sequence). Trimming removed 2 bases from V and 2 bases from J, with 8 bases in between. Assay: immunoSEQ multiplex PCR; the TCRdb copy retains only in-frame clones and omits some. The sample lists fewer than 110,000 clones, 80% to 90% occurring once. This material consisted of blood, taken before dendritic cell vaccination. The rearrangement joins TRBV19 to TRBJ2-3; TRBD2 is a possible D gene (6 bases). This receptor was obtained from a human donor with glioblastoma. This chain's CDR3 is CASSIRGNTDTQYF. CDR3 bases: TGTGCCAGTAGTATACGGGGGAACACAGATACGCAGTATTTT.